This T cell receptor beta chain stems from a study of T cells after yellow fever vaccination. Findings and caveats of the study: At around 96% for CD4 and approximately 89% for CD8, most primary-vaccination clones showed up again after the booster. CD4 and CD8 compartments shared a small share of clonotypes, likely from convergent recombination. Compared with primary, the secondary response was weaker and peaked at day 5, not 15.

In TCRdb, the 5' RACE reads were re-called with MiXCR into one record per CDR3 protein. The table records 45,000 to 60,000 distinct CDR3 sequences, about 6.6% of them present only once. Germline loops: CDR1 SGHRS, CDR2 YFSETQ. The CDR3 is 12 amino acids. Trimming took 4 bases from V and 5 from J, leaving 9 bases between them. The source of this sequence is a man between 18 and 29 years old who received the YFV17D yellow fever vaccine. This chain uses TRBV5-1 with TRBJ2-5; D unclear. Sequencing used CD8+ T cells not binding an NS4B(214-222) dextramer, sorted from PBMCs, obtained more than 35 days after the first yellow fever vaccination. CDR3: CASSAVEETQYF. The DNA for the CDR3 is TGCGCCAGCAGCGCGGTGGAGGAGACCCAGTACTTC.